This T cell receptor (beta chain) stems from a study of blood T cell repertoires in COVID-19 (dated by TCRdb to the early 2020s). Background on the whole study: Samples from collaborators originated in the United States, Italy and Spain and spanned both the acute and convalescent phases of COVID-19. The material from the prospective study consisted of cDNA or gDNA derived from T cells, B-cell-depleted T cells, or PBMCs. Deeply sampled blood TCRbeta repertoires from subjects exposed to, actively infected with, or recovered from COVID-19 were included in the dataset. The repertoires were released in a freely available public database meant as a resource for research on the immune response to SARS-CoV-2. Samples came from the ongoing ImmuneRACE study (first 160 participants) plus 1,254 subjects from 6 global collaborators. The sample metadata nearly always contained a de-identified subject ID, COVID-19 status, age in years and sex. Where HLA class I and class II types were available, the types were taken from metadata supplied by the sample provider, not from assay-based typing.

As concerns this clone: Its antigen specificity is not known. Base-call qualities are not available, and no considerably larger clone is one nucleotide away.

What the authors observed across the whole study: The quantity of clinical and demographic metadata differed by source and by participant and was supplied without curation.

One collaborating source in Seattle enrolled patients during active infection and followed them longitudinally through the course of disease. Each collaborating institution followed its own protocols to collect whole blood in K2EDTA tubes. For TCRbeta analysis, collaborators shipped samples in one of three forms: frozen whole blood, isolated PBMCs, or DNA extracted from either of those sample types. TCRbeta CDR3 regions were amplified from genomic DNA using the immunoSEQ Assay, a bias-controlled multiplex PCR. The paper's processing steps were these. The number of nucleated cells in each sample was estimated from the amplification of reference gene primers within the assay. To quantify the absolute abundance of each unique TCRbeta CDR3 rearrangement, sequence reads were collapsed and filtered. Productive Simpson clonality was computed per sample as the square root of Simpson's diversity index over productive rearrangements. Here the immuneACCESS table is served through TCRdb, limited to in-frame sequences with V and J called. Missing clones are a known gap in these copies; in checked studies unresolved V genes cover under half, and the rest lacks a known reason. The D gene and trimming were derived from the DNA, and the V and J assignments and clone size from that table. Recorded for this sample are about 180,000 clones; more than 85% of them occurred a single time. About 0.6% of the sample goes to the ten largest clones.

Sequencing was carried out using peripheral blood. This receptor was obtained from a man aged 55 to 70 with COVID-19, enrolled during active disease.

The bases are TGTGCCAGCTCACCTACACTTCCGGGACAGGGGAAGGATGAGCAGTTCTTC. Its translation reads: CASSPTLPGQGKDEQFF. The chain is encoded by TRBV18 joined to TRBJ2-1, and TRBD1 aligns with 10 junction nucleotides. From V the trimming removes 3 bases and from J it removes 8 bases, while the gene matches leave 13 bases of the junction unaccounted for. Inclusive of the bounding cysteine and phenylalanine, the CDR3 is 17 residues long. Only the CDR3 part of the read is kept: 51 bases, read in frame from the first base. CDR1 is given as KGHSH and CDR2 as LQKENI, both from the germline V gene.